These T cell receptor beta chains were read from a single sample in a study of T cell responses to AZD1222 COVID-19 vaccine. Profiling relied on immunoSEQ multiplex PCR, and the TCRdb table lists in-frame clones only, not all of them. There are 150,000 to 200,000 clones in the sample; roughly 92% occur only once, and about 9.4% lies in the top ten. Source: peripheral blood, taken on day 0 of AZD1222 vaccination. These receptors all stem from an adult in good health. CDR3s include the opening cysteine and the closing phenylalanine or tryptophan. The D gene is left open where the match is weak. Rows give clone size only sometimes, using once, few, many, or a class for an expanded clone.

d_call: -
v_call: TRBV6-2/TRBV6-3
j_call: TRBJ1-4
clone_size: -
cdr3_aa: CASSGAGIGTNEKLFF
cdr3_nt: TGTGCCAGCAGTGGCGCAGGGATCGGGACTAATGAAAAACTGTTTTTT

d_call: -
v_call: TRBV18
j_call: TRBJ1-3
clone_size: once
cdr3_aa: CASSPGGISGNTIYF
cdr3_nt: TGTGCCAGCTCACCGGGCGGGATCTCTGGAAACACCATATATTTT

d_call: -
v_call: TRBV19
j_call: TRBJ1-1
clone_size: -
cdr3_aa: CASSIGFMNTEAFF
cdr3_nt: TGTGCCAGTAGTATTGGGTTCATGAACACTGAAGCTTTCTTT

d_call: TRBD2
v_call: TRBV7-9
j_call: TRBJ2-3
clone_size: -
cdr3_aa: CASSPSGGLSTDTQYF
cdr3_nt: TGTGCCAGCAGCCCCTCGGGAGGCCTTAGCACAGATACGCAGTATTTT

d_call: TRBD1
v_call: TRBV27
j_call: TRBJ2-2
clone_size: few
cdr3_aa: CASSERGPPNTGELFF
cdr3_nt: TGTGCCAGCAGTGAGAGGGGGCCCCCTAACACCGGGGAGCTGTTTTTT

d_call: TRBD1
v_call: TRBV28
j_call: TRBJ1-2
clone_size: -
cdr3_aa: CASTSPDGTVYGYTF
cdr3_nt: TGTGCCAGCACCTCACCTGACGGGACAGTCTATGGCTACACCTTC

d_call: -
v_call: TRBV9
j_call: TRBJ1-2
clone_size: -
cdr3_aa: CASSDPGRAYGYTF
cdr3_nt: TGTGCCAGCAGCGACCCGGGACGGGCCTATGGCTACACCTTC

d_call: -
v_call: TRBV30
j_call: TRBJ2-3
clone_size: -
cdr3_aa: CAWSVSRVQYF
cdr3_nt: TGTGCCTGGAGTGTCTCGCGGGTGCAGTATTTT

d_call: -
v_call: TRBV5-1
j_call: TRBJ2-3
clone_size: -
cdr3_aa: CASSLGRVVGLATDTQYF
cdr3_nt: TGCGCCAGCAGCTTGGGTCGGGTTGTGGGGTTGGCGACAGATACGCAGTATTTT

d_call: -
v_call: TRBV7-3
j_call: TRBJ1-1
clone_size: -
cdr3_aa: CASSPQKNTEAFF
cdr3_nt: TGTGCCAGCAGCCCGCAGAAGAACACTGAAGCTTTCTTT

d_call: -
v_call: TRBV5-4
j_call: TRBJ1-6
clone_size: -
cdr3_aa: CASSPGGPSPLHF
cdr3_nt: TGTGCCAGCAGCCCGGGGGGCCCCTCACCCCTCCACTTT

d_call: -
v_call: TRBV30
j_call: TRBJ1-4
clone_size: -
cdr3_aa: CAWKLVTAGNEKLFF
cdr3_nt: TGTGCCTGGAAACTGGTAACGGCCGGAAATGAAAAACTGTTTTTT

d_call: TRBD2
v_call: TRBV5-1
j_call: TRBJ2-7
clone_size: -
cdr3_aa: CASSLVISGSGDEQYF
cdr3_nt: TGCGCCAGCAGCTTGGTTATTAGCGGGAGTGGGGACGAGCAGTACTTC

d_call: TRBD1
v_call: TRBV4-1
j_call: TRBJ1-2
clone_size: -
cdr3_aa: CASSQGQALNYGYTF
cdr3_nt: TGCGCCAGCAGCCAGGGACAGGCGCTGAACTATGGCTACACCTTC

d_call: -
v_call: TRBV3-1/TRBV3-2
j_call: TRBJ1-2
clone_size: -
cdr3_aa: CASGIDGPYGYTF
cdr3_nt: TGTGCCAGCGGCATCGACGGCCCCTATGGCTACACCTTC